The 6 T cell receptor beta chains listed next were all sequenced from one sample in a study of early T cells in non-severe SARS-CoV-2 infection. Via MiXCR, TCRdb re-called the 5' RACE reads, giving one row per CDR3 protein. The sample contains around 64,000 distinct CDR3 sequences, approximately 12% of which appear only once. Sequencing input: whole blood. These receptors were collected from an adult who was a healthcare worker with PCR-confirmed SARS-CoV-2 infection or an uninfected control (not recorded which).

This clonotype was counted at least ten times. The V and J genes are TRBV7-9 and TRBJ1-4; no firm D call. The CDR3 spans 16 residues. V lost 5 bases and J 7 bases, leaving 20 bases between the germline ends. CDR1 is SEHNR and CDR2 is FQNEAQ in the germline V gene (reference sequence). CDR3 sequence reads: CASSPEAWAASEKLFF. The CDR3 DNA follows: TGTGCCAGCAGCCCAGAGGCATGGGCGGCGAGTGAAAAACTGTTTTTT.

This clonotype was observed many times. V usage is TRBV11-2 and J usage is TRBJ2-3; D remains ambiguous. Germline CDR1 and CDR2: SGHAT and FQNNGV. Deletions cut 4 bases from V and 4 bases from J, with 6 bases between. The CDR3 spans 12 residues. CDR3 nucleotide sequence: TGTGCCAGCAGCTCTTGGGCAGATACGCAGTATTTT. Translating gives CASSSWADTQYF.

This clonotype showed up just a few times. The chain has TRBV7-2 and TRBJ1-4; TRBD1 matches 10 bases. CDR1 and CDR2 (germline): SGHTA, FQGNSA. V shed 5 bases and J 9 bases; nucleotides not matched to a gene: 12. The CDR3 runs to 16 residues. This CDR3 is CASSLSGTGATKKLFF. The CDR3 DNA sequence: TGTGCCAGCAGCCTTTCCGGGACAGGGGCTACTAAAAAACTGTTTTTT.

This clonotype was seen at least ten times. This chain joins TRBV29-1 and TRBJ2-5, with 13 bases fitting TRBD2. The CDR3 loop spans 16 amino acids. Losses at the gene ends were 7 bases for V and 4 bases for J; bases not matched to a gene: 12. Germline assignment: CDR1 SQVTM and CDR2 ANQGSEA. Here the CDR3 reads CSASGLAGNRGETQYF. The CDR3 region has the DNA TGCAGCGCTTCGGGACTAGCGGGGAATAGGGGAGAGACCCAGTACTTC.

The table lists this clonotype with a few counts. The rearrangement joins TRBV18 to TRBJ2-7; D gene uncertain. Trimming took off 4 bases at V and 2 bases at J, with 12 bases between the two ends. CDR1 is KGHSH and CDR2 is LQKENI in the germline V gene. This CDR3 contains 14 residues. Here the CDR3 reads CASSLTNPTYEQYF. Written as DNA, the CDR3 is TGTGCCAGCTCACTAACAAACCCGACCTACGAGCAGTACTTC.

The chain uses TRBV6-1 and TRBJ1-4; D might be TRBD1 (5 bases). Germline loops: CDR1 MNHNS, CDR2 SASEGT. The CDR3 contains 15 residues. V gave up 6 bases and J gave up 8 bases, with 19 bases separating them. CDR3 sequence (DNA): TGTGCCAGCAGAAAGGCCGGGGCGCGGAACGAAAAACTGTTTTTT. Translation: CASRKAGARNEKLFF.